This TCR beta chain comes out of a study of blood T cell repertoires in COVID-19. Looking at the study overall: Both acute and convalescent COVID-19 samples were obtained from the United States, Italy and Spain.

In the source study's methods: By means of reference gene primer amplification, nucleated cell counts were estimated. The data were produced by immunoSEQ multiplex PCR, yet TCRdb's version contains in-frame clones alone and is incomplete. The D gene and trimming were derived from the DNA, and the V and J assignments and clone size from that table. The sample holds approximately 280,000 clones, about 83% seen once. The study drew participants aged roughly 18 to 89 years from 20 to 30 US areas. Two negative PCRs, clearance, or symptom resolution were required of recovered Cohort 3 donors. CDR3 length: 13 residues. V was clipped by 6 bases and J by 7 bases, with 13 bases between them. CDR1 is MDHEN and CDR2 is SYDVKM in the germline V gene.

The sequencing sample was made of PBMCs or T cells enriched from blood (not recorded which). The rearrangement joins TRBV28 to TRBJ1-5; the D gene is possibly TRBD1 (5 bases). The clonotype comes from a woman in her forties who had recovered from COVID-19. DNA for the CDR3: TGTGCCAGCAGGCGCGAGACAGTCCAGCCCCAGCATTTT. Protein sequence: CASRRETVQPQHF.